This TCR beta chain was found in a study of early stage breast cancer tumors. In the case of this clone: Its antigen is unidentified.

Study observations and caveats: In about 90% of the 16 patients, blood comparison separated tumor from normal breast. Commonly generated sequences made up most enriched TCRB sequences shared between patients.

Germline CDR1 MNHEY, CDR2 SVGAGI. The length of the CDR3 is 15 residues. V lost 6 bases to trimming and J lost 5 bases, with 19 bases between them. Each sample had two DNA replicates, 0.45 to 0.65 ug blood or roughly 1.5 ug tissue. Assay used: immunoSEQ multiplex PCR; TCRdb lists only in-frame clones, some missing. This table holds 4,500 to 6,000 clones, 55% to 75% found once. The TCR was taken from a person aged 55 to 70 with breast cancer. The sample taken for sequencing was breast tumor tissue. The genes are TRBV6-5 and TRBJ1-2, with a weak D call TRBD1 (6 bases). DNA of the CDR3: TGTGCCAGCAGGGACGGGGGGGGCGGCGGTTATGGCTACACCTTC. This translates into CASRDGGGGGYGYTF.